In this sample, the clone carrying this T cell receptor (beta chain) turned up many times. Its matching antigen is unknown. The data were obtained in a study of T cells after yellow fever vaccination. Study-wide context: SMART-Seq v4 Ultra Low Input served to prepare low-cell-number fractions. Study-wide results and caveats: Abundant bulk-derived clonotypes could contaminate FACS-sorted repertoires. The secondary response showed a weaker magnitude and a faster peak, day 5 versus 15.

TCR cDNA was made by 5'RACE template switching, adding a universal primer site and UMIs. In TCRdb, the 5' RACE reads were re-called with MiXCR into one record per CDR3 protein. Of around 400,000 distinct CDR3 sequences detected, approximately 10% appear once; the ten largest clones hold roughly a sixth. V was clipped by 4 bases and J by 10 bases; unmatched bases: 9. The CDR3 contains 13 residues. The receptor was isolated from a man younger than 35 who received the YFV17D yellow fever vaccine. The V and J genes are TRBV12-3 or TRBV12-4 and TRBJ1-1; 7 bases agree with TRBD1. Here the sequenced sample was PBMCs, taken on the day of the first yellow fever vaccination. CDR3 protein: CASSSNRGIGAFF. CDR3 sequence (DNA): TGTGCCAGCAGTTCGAACAGGGGAATTGGAGCTTTCTTT.